The next 16 T cell receptor beta chains were all read from a single sample in a study of cytomegalovirus exposure and HLA in healthy donors. The PCR made use of 60 Vbeta and 13 Jbeta primers. Generated by immunoSEQ multiplex PCR, the TCRdb table keeps only in-frame clones and is missing some. The table for this sample gives more than 200,000 clones. The sequencing sample was made of PBMCs. The origin of the receptors is a woman in her twenties or thirties in good health and CMV-seropositive.

The rearrangement links TRBV29-1 to TRBJ1-1, with 12 bases fitting TRBD1. Germline V gene lookup returns CDR1 SQVTM and CDR2 ANQGSEA. V was clipped by 5 bases and J by 1 base; unmatched bases: 11. The CDR3 totals 17 residues. DNA for the CDR3: TGCAGCGTTTCCCGCTTGGGACAGGGGGCCGGGAACACTGAAGCTTTCTTT. Amino acid sequence: CSVSRLGQGAGNTEAFF.

The chain recombines TRBV6-5 with TRBJ2-2; maybe TRBD1 (6 bases). Trimming took 7 bases from V and 4 from J, leaving 13 bases between them. This CDR3 is 14 amino acids long. Germline V gene sequence: CDR1 MNHEY, CDR2 SVGAGI. The CDR3 DNA sequence: TGTGCCAGCAACCGTGGACAGTCCACCGGGGAGCTGTTTTTT. It is translated as CASNRGQSTGELFF.

The genes are TRBV4-1 and TRBJ1-5; D unclear. With 1 base removed from V and 3 bases from J, the gap between germline ends came to 16 bases. The CDR3 sequence is 17 residues long. Germline loops: CDR1 MGHRA, CDR2 YSYEKL. CDR3 amino acids: CASSQVGSGLPNQPQHF. The CDR3 DNA reads TGCGCCAGCAGCCAAGTAGGATCCGGACTACCCAATCAGCCCCAGCATTTT.

This chain connects TRBV5-6 to TRBJ2-3; 8 positions agree with TRBD2. The V gene end was trimmed by 7 bases and the J gene end by 3 bases; junction bases not matched to a gene: 10. Germline V gives CDR1 SGHDT, CDR2 YYEEEE. This CDR3 has 15 amino acids. CDR3 nucleotide sequence: TGTGCCAGCGGATTAGCGGGGTGGGGGACAGATACGCAGTATTTT. As protein: CASGLAGWGTDTQYF.

V gene TRBV4-1 combines with J gene TRBJ2-5; 15 bases match TRBD2. Per germline, CDR1 MGHRA and CDR2 YSYEKL. This CDR3 comprises 17 residues. Germline trimming cut 4 bases from V and 4 bases from J; bases unmatched to any gene: 7. DNA of the CDR3: TGCGCCAGCAGCCTAACTGGGACTAGCGGGAGGACAGAGACCCAGTACTTC. It is translated as CASSLTGTSGRTETQYF.

This chain uses TRBV4-2 with TRBJ2-1; 10 positions agree with TRBD2. Germline loops: CDR1 LGHNA, CDR2 YNFKEQ. This CDR3 has 16 amino acids. V trimming: 4 bases; J trimming: 6 bases; junction bases outside the gene matches: 9. CDR3 sequence reads: CASSLPTSGRPNEQFF. In nucleotides, the CDR3 is TGTGCCAGCAGCCTACCGACTAGCGGGCGACCCAATGAGCAGTTCTTC.

The J gene is TRBJ2-3, the V gene TRBV6-6; D not certain. Germline assignment: CDR1 MNHNY and CDR2 SVGAGI (reference sequence). V was cut by 4 bases and J by 6 bases, with 5 bases left in between. The length of the CDR3 is 11 residues. The CDR3 here is CASSSGDTQYF. CDR3 nucleotide sequence: TGTGCCAGCAGTTCCGGGGATACGCAGTATTTT.

The V and J genes are TRBV19 and TRBJ2-1; 8 nucleotides agree with TRBD2. V lost 5 bases and J lost 4; bases outside the gene matches: 10. Germline CDR1 and CDR2: LNHDA and SQIVND (reference sequence). CDR3 length: 16 residues. The CDR3 loop is CASSLGTRLFYNEQFF. CDR3 nucleotide sequence: TGTGCCAGTAGTCTCGGGACTAGACTATTTTACAATGAGCAGTTCTTC. The full variable domain, its missing parts supplied by reference TRBV19 and TRBJ2-1, is DGGITQSPKYLFRKEGQNVTLSCEQNLNHDAMYWYRQDPGQGLRLIYYSQIVNDFQKGDIAEGYSVSREKKESFPLTVTSAQKNPTAFYLCASSLGTRLFYNEQFFGPGTRLTVL.

The rearrangement links TRBV19 to TRBJ1-2, with unresolved D. CDR3 length: 17 amino acids. Germline assignment: CDR1 LNHDA and CDR2 SQIVND (reference sequence). Trimming shortened V by 1 base and J by 5 bases, and 20 bases separated the two germline ends. The chain's CDR3 is CASSIAAPKGTEYGYTF. CDR3 nucleotide sequence: TGTGCCAGTAGTATAGCCGCTCCCAAAGGAACGGAGTATGGCTACACCTTC.

The genes are TRBV5-1 and TRBJ2-5; 9 bases fit TRBD1. The CDR3 contains 15 residues. J was trimmed by 0 bases and V by 0 bases; bases with no gene match: 0. Germline loops: CDR1 SGHRS, CDR2 YFSETQ. CDR3 amino acids: CASSLGDRDQETQYF. CDR3 sequence (DNA): TGCGCCAGCAGCTTGGGGGACAGGGACCAAGAGACCCAGTACTTC.

V and J are TRBV29-1 and TRBJ1-1; D gene ambiguous. CDR3 length equals 11 residues. Trimming stripped 3 bases from V and 7 bases from J, with 9 bases between. Germline V gene sequence: CDR1 SQVTM, CDR2 ANQGSEA. This CDR3 reads CSVETLLEAFF. The DNA of the CDR3 is TGCAGCGTTGAGACACTCCTTGAAGCTTTCTTT.

The rearrangement links TRBV5-6 to TRBJ1-2; no firm D call. The V and J ends lost 0 bases and 7 bases respectively, with 7 bases between them. Germline CDR1 is SGHDT and CDR2 is YYEEEE. The CDR3 covers 12 residues. CDR3 residues: CASSLGAGGYTF. CDR3 DNA sequence: TGTGCCAGCAGCTTGGGGGCGGGTGGCTACACCTTC.

This sequence joins TRBV13 and TRBJ2-7, with unresolved D. V was clipped by 5 bases and J by 2 bases, with 13 bases between them. The CDR3 spans 14 residues. Germline V gene lookup returns CDR1 PRHDT and CDR2 FYEKMQ (reference sequence). CDR3 sequence reads: CASSLSRHPYEQYF. CDR3 coding DNA: TGTGCCAGCAGCCTTTCCCGACATCCCTACGAGCAGTACTTC.

The chain employs TRBV27 and TRBJ1-4; no clear D. CDR3 length: 11 residues. Per germline, CDR1 MNHEY and CDR2 SMNVEV (reference sequence). Trimming took off 5 bases at V and 8 bases at J, with 6 bases between the two ends. The CDR3 loop reads CASSQWEKLFF. In nucleotides, the CDR3 is TGTGCCAGCAGTCAGTGGGAAAAACTGTTTTTT.

The rearrangement uses TRBV9 and TRBJ2-7; 9 nucleotides line up with TRBD1. Germline values: CDR1 SGDLS, CDR2 YYNGEE. After removal of 1 base from V and 0 bases from J, the junction contained 5 bases not matched to a gene. This CDR3 contains 16 residues. The CDR3 protein is CASSVRGDRDSYEQYF. CDR3 DNA: TGTGCCAGCAGCGTAAGGGGGGACAGGGACTCCTACGAGCAGTACTTC.

This sequence joins TRBV11-2 and TRBJ2-1, with TRBD1 identical over 9 bases. The CDR3 contains 18 residues. V lost 4 bases and J lost 9; bases outside the gene matches: 19. The germline gives CDR1 SGHAT, CDR2 FQNNGV. CDR3 region: CASSSLPFADRGNIEQFF. The CDR3, as DNA: TGTGCCAGCAGCTCCCTCCCTTTTGCGGACAGGGGTAATATTGAGCAGTTCTTC.